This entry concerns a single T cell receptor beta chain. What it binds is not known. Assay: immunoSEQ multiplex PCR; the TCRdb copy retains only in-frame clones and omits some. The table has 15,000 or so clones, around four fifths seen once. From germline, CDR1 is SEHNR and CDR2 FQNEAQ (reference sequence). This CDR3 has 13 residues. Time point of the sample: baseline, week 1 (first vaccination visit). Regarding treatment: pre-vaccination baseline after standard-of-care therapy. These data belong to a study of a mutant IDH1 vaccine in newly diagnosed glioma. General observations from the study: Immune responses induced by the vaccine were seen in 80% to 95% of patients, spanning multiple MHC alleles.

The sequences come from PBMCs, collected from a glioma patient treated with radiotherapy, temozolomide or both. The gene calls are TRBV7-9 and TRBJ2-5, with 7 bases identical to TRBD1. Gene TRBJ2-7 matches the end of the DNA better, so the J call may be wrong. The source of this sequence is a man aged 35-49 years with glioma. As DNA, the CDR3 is TGTGCCAGCAGCACATCGGACAGGTACGAGCAGTACTTC. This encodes CASSTSDRYEQYF.